This T cell receptor beta chain was found in a study of T cell changes during pregnancy in multiple sclerosis. From germline, CDR1 is SGHTS and CDR2 YDEGEE. The ends were cut back, 1 base at V and 5 bases at J, with 7 bases in the middle. The CDR3 is made up of 13 amino acids. Repertoires were generated with immunoSEQ multiplex PCR, while TCRdb's copy carries only in-frame clones and drops some. The table shows more than 25,000 clones, with 89% occurring only once. The origin of this receptor is a female donor with multiple sclerosis, enrolled in a pregnancy study. The sample here was CD8+ T cells from peripheral blood mononuclear cells, taken in the third trimester of pregnancy. The gene calls are TRBV5-8 and TRBJ2-1; D gene unclear. CDR3 DNA sequence: TGTGCCAGCAGCTTGCTTCCGGACAATGAGCAGTTCTTC. This sequence encodes CASSLLPDNEQFF.